Described below is a single T cell receptor beta chain sequence and its context. The primer mix had 60 Vbeta and 13 Jbeta primers. Clones were read by immunoSEQ multiplex PCR, and TCRdb kept only the in-frame ones, dropping some. This sample contains roughly 120,000 clones. This entry comes from a study of cytomegalovirus exposure and HLA in healthy donors. The germline gives CDR1 SGHRS, CDR2 YFSETQ. V was cut by 0 bases and J by 2 bases, with 8 bases left in between. This CDR3 contains 14 residues. The V and J genes are TRBV5-1 and TRBJ1-1; D call uncertain. The sequenced sample consisted of PBMCs. The source is a man aged 18 to 30 in good health and CMV-seronegative. The CDR3 nucleotides are TGCGCCAGCAGCTTGGAACAGCTTAACACTGAAGCTTTCTTT. Translation: CASSLEQLNTEAFF.